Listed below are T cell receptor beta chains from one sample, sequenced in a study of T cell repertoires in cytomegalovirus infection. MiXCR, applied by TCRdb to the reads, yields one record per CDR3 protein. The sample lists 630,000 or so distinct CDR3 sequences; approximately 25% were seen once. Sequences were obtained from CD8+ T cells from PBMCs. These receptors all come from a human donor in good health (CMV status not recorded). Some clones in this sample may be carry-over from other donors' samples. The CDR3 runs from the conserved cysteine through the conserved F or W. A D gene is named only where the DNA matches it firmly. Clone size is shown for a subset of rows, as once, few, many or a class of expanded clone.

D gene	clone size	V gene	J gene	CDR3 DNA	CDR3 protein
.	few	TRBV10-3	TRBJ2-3	TGTGCCATCCTTGGAGACGGACAAGTGGCAGATACGCAGTATTTT	CAILGDGQVADTQYF
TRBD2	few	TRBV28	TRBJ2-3	TGTGCCAGCAGTTTTGGGAGCGGGGGGGCTAGCACAGATACGCAGTATTTT	CASSFGSGGASTDTQYF
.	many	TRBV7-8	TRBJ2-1	TGTGCCAGCAGCCAAAGGGACGTCCATGAGCAGTTCTTC	CASSQRDVHEQFF
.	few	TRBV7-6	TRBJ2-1	TGTGCCAGCAGCTGCAGAGATTATTTCGCGGTTGCCTACAATGAGCAGTTCTTC	CASSCRDYFAVAYNEQFF
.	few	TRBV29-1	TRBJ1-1	TGCAGCGTTGAAGATGCGGGACAATCTGTTTACCTGGAAGCTTTCTTT	CSVEDAGQSVYLEAFF
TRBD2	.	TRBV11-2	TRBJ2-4	TGTGCCAGCAGCATGGGGGGGTTACTAGCCAAAAACATTCAGTACTTC	CASSMGGLLAKNIQYF
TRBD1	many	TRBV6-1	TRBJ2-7	TGTGCCAGCAGTCCGCGGACAGGGGCGGAAGAGCAGTACTTC	CASSPRTGAEEQYF
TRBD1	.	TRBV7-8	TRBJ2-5	TGTGCCAGCAGCTTACGGACAGGTGACGGGACCCAGTACTTC	CASSLRTGDGTQYF
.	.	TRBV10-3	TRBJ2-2	TGTGCCATCAGTGAGTCTCAACCAAGCACCGGGGAGCTGTTTTTT	CAISESQPSTGELFF
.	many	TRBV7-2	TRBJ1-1	TGTGCCAGCAGCTTAGACACACGGATGAACACTGAAGCTTTCTTT	CASSLDTRMNTEAFF
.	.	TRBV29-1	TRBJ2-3	TGCAGCGTGATGGGAAGCAGCGATAGCACAGATACGCAGTATTTT	CSVMGSSDSTDTQYF
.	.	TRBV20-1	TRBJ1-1	TGCAGTGCTAATGGGGATAGGAGAGCTTTCTTT	CSANGDRRAFF
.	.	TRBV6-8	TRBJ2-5	TGTGCCAGCAGTTTCCACGCGGGCCTTGGGGAGACCCAGTACTTC	CASSFHAGLGETQYF
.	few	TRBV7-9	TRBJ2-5	TGTGCCAGCACCTCTTGGGGTTTTGAGGAGACCCAGTACTTC	CASTSWGFEETQYF
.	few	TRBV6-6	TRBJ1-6	TGTGCCAGCAGTTACTCGACCTATAATTCACCCCTCCACTTT	CASSYSTYNSPLHF
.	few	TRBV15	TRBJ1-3	TGTGCCACCAGCAGAGATCGAGGGACTGGCGCTGGAAACACCATATATTTT	CATSRDRGTGAGNTIYF
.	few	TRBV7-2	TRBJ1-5	TGTGCCAGCAGCTTATGGGAGGGGAATCAGCCCCAGCATTTT	CASSLWEGNQPQHF
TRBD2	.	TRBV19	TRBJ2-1	TGTGCCAGCCTTCTTGGCGGGGGTACCGATGAGCAGTTCTTC	CASLLGGGTDEQFF
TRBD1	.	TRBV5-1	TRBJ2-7	TGCGCCAGCAGGGGAGGGACAGGGCCCTCCTACGAGCAGTACTTC	CASRGGTGPSYEQYF
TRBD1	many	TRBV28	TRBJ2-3	TGTGCCAGCAGTTTCGGACAGGGGATAACAGATACGCAGTATTTT	CASSFGQGITDTQYF
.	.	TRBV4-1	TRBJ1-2	TGCGCCAGCAGCCAAGTAAAACAGAACTATGGCTACACCTTC	CASSQVKQNYGYTF
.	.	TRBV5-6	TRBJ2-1	TGTGCCAGCAGACACACCTACTACAATGAGCAGTTCTTC	CASRHTYYNEQFF
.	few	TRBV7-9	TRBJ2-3	TGTGCCAGCAGCTTAAGGGGTCGGGTCAGCACAGATACGCAGTATTTT	CASSLRGRVSTDTQYF
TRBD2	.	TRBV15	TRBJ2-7	TGTGCCACCAGCCCTGGGGCGGGGGACTACGAGCAGTACTTC	CATSPGAGDYEQYF
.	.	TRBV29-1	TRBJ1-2	TGCAGCGCATCTCCCGCGGGGTTGGGAGGCTACACCTTC	CSASPAGLGGYTF
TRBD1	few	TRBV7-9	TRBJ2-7	TGTGCCAGCAGCCCCCCAACGGGACAGGACCTTTACGAGCAGTACTTC	CASSPPTGQDLYEQYF
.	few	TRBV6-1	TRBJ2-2	TGTGCCAGCAATGCTTTGGCGGGGTACACCGGGGAGCTGTTTTTT	CASNALAGYTGELFF
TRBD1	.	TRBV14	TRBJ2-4	TGTGCCAGCAGCCAAGATTTAACAGGGGGGCAAAACATTCAGTACTTC	CASSQDLTGGQNIQYF
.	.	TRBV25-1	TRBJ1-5	TGTGCCAGCAGTAGTAACGCCAATCAGCCCCAGCATTTT	CASSSNANQPQHF
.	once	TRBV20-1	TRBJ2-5	TGCAGTGCTAGAGCCTTGGGGTACCAAGAGACCCAGTACTTC	CSARALGYQETQYF
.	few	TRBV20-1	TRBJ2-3	TGCAGTGCCAGAGACCCCCGGGGAGATACGCAGTATTTT	CSARDPRGDTQYF
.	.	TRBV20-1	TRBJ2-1	TGCAGTGCTAGAGATACGAAGAGGGGTACCAATGAGCAGTTCTTC	CSARDTKRGTNEQFF